This T cell receptor beta chain came from a study of blood T cell repertoires in COVID-19. Study details: The United States, Italy and Spain were the sources of the acute and convalescent COVID-19 samples. The analysed material was cDNA or gDNA that came from T cells, B-cell-depleted T cells, or PBMCs.

The method was immunoSEQ multiplex PCR; TCRdb's version includes in-frame clones alone and lacks a portion of them. The sample has a few hundred thousand clones, around 90% seen once; the top ten hold roughly 0.92%. Sequenced material: peripheral blood. The TCR originated in a woman aged 40-49 years who had recovered from COVID-19.

The CDR3 nucleotides read TGTGCCAGTAGTATAGGGGATGGACAGGAGAATCAGCCCCAGCATTTT. Protein sequence: CASSIGDGQENQPQHF. This rearrangement joins TRBV19 to TRBJ1-5; 7 nucleotides match TRBD1. The CDR3 length is 16 residues. The germline V gene encodes CDR1 LNHDA and CDR2 SQIVND (reference sequence). V lost 1 base to trimming and J lost 4 bases; unmatched junction nucleotides: 7.